This T cell receptor (beta chain) was identified in a study of T cell responses to AZD1222 COVID-19 vaccine. Overall study: Pooling covered second doses at about 4 or about 12 weeks.

The V gene lost 5 bases and the J gene lost 0 bases, with 11 bases spanning the gap. CDR1 LNHDA and CDR2 SQIVND come from the germline V gene (reference sequence). The CDR3 has 15 amino acids. Overall study findings and caveats: Seropositivity was recorded at baseline in only 6 or 7 AZD1222 recipients. Females outnumbered males among donors, who were mostly white British; clonal diversity was possibly underestimated. Along spike, vaccine-associated CD4 TCRs were found throughout, with dominance at 160-218 and 743-854.

In the case of this clone: What it binds is unknown.

TCRdb keeps only in-frame clones here, not all; method: immunoSEQ multiplex PCR. The table lists 150,000 to 200,000 clones, 80% to 95% of them singletons, with around 1.3% in the top ten. V usage is TRBV19 and J usage is TRBJ1-5; D is undetermined. The TCR originated in an adult in good health. The specimen was peripheral blood, collected on day 0 of AZD1222 vaccination. The CDR3 protein is CASSLVLASNQPQHF. CDR3 bases: TGTGCCAGTAGTCTCGTACTAGCTAGCAATCAGCCCCAGCATTTT.